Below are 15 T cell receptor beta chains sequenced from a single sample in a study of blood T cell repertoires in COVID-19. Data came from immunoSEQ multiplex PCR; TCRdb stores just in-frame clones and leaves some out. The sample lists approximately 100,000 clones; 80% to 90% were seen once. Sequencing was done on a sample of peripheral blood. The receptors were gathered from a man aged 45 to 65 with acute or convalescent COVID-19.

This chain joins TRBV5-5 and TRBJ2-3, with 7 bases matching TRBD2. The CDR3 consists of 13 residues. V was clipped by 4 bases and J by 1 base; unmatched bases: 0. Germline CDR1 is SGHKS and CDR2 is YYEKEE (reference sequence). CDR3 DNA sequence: TGTGCCAGCAGCAGCGGGGGCACAGATACGCAGTATTTT. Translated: CASSSGGTDTQYF. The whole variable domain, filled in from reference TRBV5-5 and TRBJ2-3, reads DAGVTQSPTHLIKTRGQQVTLRCSPISGHKSVSWYQQVLGQGPQFIFQYYEKEERGRGNFPDRFSARQFPNYSSELNVNALLLGDSALYLCASSSGGTDTQYFGPGTRLTVL.

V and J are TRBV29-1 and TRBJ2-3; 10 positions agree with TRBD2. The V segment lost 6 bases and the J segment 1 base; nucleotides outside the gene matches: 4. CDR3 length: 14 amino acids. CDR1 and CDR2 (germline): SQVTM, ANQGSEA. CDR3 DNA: TGCAGCGTCTTAGCGGGAGGTCGCACAGATACGCAGTATTTT. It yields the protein CSVLAGGRTDTQYF.

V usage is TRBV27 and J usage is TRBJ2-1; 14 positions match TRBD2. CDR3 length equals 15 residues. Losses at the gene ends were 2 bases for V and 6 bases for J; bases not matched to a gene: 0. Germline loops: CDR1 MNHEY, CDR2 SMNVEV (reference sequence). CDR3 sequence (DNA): TGTGCCAGCAGTTTAGGGACTAGCGGGAGCAATGAGCAGTTCTTC. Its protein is CASSLGTSGSNEQFF.

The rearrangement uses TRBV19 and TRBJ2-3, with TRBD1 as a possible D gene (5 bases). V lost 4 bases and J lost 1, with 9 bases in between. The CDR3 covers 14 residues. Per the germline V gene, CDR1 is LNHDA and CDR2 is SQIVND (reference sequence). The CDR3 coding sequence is TGTGCCAGTAGTAAGTGGGGCGGCACAGATACGCAGTATTTT. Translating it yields CASSKWGGTDTQYF.

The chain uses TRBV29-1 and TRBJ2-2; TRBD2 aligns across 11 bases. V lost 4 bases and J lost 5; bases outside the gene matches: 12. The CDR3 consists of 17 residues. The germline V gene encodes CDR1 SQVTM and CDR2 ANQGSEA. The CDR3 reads CSVVFSGRARGTGELFF. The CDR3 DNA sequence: TGCAGCGTTGTTTTTAGCGGGAGGGCCCGGGGAACCGGGGAGCTGTTTTTT.

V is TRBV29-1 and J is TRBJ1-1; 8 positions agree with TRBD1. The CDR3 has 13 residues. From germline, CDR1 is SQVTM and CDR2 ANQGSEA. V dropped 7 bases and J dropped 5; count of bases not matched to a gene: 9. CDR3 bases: TGCAGCGGCAGGACAGGGACGGGAACTGAAGCTTTCTTT. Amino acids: CSGRTGTGTEAFF.

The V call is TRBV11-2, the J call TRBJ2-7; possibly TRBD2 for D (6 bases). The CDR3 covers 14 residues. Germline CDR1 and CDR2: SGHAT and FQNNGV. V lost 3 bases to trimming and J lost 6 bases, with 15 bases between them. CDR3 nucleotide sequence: TGTGCCAGCAGCTTGGGACTCCGCTCGATCGAGCAGTACTTC. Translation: CASSLGLRSIEQYF.

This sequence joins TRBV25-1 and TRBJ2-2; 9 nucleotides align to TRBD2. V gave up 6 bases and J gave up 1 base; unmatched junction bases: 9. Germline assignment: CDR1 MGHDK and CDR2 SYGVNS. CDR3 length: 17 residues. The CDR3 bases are TGTGCCAGCAGACACACTTCTAGCGGGGTGAACACCGGGGAGCTGTTTTTT. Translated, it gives CASRHTSSGVNTGELFF.

The CDR3: CASSPGLFEKLFF. The CDR3 nucleotides read TGTGCCAGCTCACCCGGACTTTTTGAAAAACTGTTTTTT. The V call is TRBV18, the J call TRBJ1-4; D is undetermined. The V end was cut by 3 bases, the J end by 7 bases, with 9 bases between. The germline CDR1 and CDR2 sequences are KGHSH and LQKENI. The CDR3 is 13 amino acids.

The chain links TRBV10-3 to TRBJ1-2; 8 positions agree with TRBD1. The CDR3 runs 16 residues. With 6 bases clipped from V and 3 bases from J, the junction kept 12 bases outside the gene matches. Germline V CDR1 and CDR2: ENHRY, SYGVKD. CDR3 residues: CAISPDLGQGHYGYTF. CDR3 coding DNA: TGTGCCATCAGCCCCGACCTAGGACAGGGCCACTATGGCTACACCTTC.

CDR3 nucleotides: TGTGCCAGCTCACCACCAATTGGCGGCGCGCAGTATTTT. Translation gives CASSPPIGGAQYF. V gene TRBV18 combines with J gene TRBJ2-3; D is undetermined. Germline V gene data show CDR1 as KGHSH and CDR2 as LQKENI. This CDR3 is 13 amino acids long. Trimming took off 0 bases at V and 10 bases at J, with 11 bases between the two ends.

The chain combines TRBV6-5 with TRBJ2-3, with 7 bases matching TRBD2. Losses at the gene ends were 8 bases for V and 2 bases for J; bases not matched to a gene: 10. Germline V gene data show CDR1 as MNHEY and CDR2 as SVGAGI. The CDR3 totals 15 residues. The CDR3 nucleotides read TGTGCCAGCGCCCCGATGGGGGGGGACACAGATACGCAGTATTTT. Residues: CASAPMGGDTDTQYF.

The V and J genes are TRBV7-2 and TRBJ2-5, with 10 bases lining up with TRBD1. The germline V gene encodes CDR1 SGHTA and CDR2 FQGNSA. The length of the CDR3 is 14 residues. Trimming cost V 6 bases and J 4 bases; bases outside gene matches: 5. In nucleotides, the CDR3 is TGTGCCAGCAGTCTAGACAGGGGGCGAGAGACCCAGTACTTC. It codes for CASSLDRGRETQYF.

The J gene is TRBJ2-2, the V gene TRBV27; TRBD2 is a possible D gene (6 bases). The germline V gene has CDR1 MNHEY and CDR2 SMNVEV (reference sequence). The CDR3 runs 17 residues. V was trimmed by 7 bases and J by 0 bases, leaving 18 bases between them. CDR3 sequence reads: CASTDGLSGPNTGELFF. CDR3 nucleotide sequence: TGTGCCAGCACCGACGGACTCAGCGGGCCGAACACCGGGGAGCTGTTTTTT.

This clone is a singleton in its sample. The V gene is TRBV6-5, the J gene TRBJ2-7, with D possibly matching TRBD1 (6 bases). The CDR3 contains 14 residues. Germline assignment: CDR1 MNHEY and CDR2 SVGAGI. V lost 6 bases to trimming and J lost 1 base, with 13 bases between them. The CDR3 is CASSPLGQSYEQYF. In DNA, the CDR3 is TGTGCCAGCAGCCCGCTAGGACAGTCCTACGAGCAGTACTTC.